Each of the 19 T cell receptor beta chains below was sequenced from the same sample in a study of CD8+ T cells in alopecia areata. Sample treatment: oral pan-JAK inhibitor, 5-10 mg twice daily. cDNA serving as the sequencing template came from extracted, reverse transcribed RNA. Sequencing used immunoSEQ multiplex PCR; TCRdb keeps in-frame clones, though not all of them. The table shows 210,000 or so clones, with approximately 72% occurring only once. The material sequenced was CD4+ T cells sorted from blood, taken around week 46, from a patient treated with tofacitinib. These receptors were collected from a human donor with alopecia areata.

V gene TRBV6-1 combines with J gene TRBJ2-3, with D perhaps matching TRBD1 (6 bases). CDR1 is MNHNS, CDR2 SASEGT, per germline. The length of the CDR3 is 13 residues. The ends were cut back, 4 bases at V and 3 bases at J, with 8 bases in the middle. In DNA form, the CDR3 reads TGTGCCAGCAGTGCCAGGGGAACAGATACGCAGTATTTT. It codes for CASSARGTDTQYF.

The J gene is TRBJ1-6, the V gene TRBV27; D gene unclear. Trimming stripped 3 bases from V and 6 bases from J, with 12 bases between. Germline V CDR1 and CDR2: MNHEY, SMNVEV (reference sequence). The CDR3 length is 15 residues. The CDR3 DNA reads TGTGCCAGCAGTTTCCAGCTCTCCGTTAATTCACCCCTCCACTTT. Translating it yields CASSFQLSVNSPLHF.

This chain joins TRBV2 and TRBJ2-6; the D gene is possibly TRBD1 (6 bases). V lost 6 bases to trimming and J lost 2 bases, with 14 bases between them. This CDR3 comprises 16 residues. Germline V CDR1 and CDR2: SNHLY, FYNNEI. The CDR3 bases are TGTGCCAGCAGCGGCGGACAGTTAGCTGGGGCCAACGTCCTGACTTTC. Its protein is CASSGGQLAGANVLTF. Based on the CDR3 plus reference TRBV2 and TRBJ2-6, the full variable domain is EPEVTQTPSHQVTQMGQEVILRCVPISNHLYFYWYRQILGQKVEFLVSFYNNEISEKSEIFDDQFSVERPDGSNFTLKIRSTKLEDSAMYFCASSGGQLAGANVLTFGAGSRLTVL.

V usage is TRBV29-1 and J usage is TRBJ1-1; D may be TRBD1 (6 bases). The length of the CDR3 is 14 residues. Trimming left V 2 bases short and J 2 bases short, with 12 bases between. The V gene's germline CDR1 is SQVTM and CDR2 ANQGSEA. The CDR3 region is CSVESRQANTEAFF. CDR3 DNA sequence: TGCAGCGTTGAAAGTCGACAGGCCAACACTGAAGCTTTCTTT.

The rearrangement links TRBV7-6 to TRBJ2-3; D is perhaps TRBD1 (6 bases). The V gene's germline CDR1 is SGHVS and CDR2 FNYEAQ. CDR3 size: 14 residues. V was trimmed by 5 bases and J by 5 bases, leaving 14 bases between them. The CDR3 coding sequence is TGTGCCAGCAGCATCGGACAGCGGAGAGATACGCAGTATTTT. As protein: CASSIGQRRDTQYF. The whole variable domain, filled in from reference TRBV7-6 and TRBJ2-3, reads GAGVSQSPRYKVTKRGQDVALRCDPISGHVSLYWYRQALGQGPEFLTYFNYEAQQDKSGLPNDRFSAERPEGSISTLTIQRTEQRDSAMYRCASSIGQRRDTQYFGPGTRLTVL.

The V call is TRBV6-5, the J call TRBJ2-7, with TRBD2 matching over 8 bases. This CDR3 spans 14 amino acids. The V segment lost 2 bases and the J segment 4 bases; nucleotides outside the gene matches: 4. The V gene's germline CDR1 is MNHEY and CDR2 SVGAGI. The chain's CDR3 is CASSYTRGGYEQYF. In nucleotides, the CDR3 is TGTGCCAGCAGTTACACCCGCGGGGGGTACGAGCAGTACTTC.

This clone was observed a single time. This chain joins TRBV4-3 and TRBJ2-2; D gene uncertain. The CDR3 contains 17 residues. Trimming took off 3 bases at V and 5 bases at J, with 19 bases between the two ends. Germline lookup yields CDR1 LGHNA and CDR2 YSLEER. This CDR3 reads CASSQEIRVRITGELFF. The DNA of the CDR3 is TGCGCCAGCAGCCAGGAGATTAGAGTTCGAATAACCGGGGAGCTGTTTTTT.

The chain employs TRBV29-1 and TRBJ2-7; tentatively, D is TRBD1 or TRBD2 (6 bases each). The germline gives CDR1 SQVTM, CDR2 ANQGSEA. Trimming removed 7 bases at V and 2 bases at J, with 15 bases between. The CDR3 extends over 13 amino acids. The CDR3 here is CSAQSGEAYEQYF. The CDR3 DNA reads TGCAGCGCCCAGTCAGGGGAGGCCTACGAGCAGTACTTC.

By share, this clone ranks as medium-sized (0.01 to 0.1%). The chain uses TRBV10-3 and TRBJ2-6, with D uncertain. There are 14 residues in the CDR3. Germline V lookup: CDR1 ENHRY, CDR2 SYGVKD. The V end lost 3 bases, the J end lost 1 base, and 4 bases lay between the germline ends. The CDR3 loop is CAISDSSGANVLTF. DNA for the CDR3: TGTGCCATCAGTGACAGTTCTGGGGCCAACGTCCTGACTTTC.

The chain is built from TRBV2 and TRBJ2-1, with D tentatively TRBD1 (8 bases). Germline CDR1 is SNHLY and CDR2 is FYNNEI. This CDR3 comprises 16 residues. Trimming pared 7 bases from V and 5 bases from J, leaving 21 bases between. In DNA, the CDR3 is TGTGCCAGCAAGGGACCGGACAGGGACTACGACAATGAGCAGTTCTTC. Amino acid sequence: CASKGPDRDYDNEQFF.

The V call is TRBV6-6, the J call TRBJ2-5; possibly TRBD2 for D (6 bases). This CDR3 region has 13 residues. Germline V gene data show CDR1 as MNHNY and CDR2 as SVGAGI (reference sequence). Between the trimmed V and J ends, which lost 11 bases and 5 bases, there was a span of 18 bases. CDR3 nucleotides: TGTGCCTGCGGAGGAGGGGCAGGGGAGACCCAGTACTTC. Its protein is CACGGGAGETQYF.

V is TRBV4-1 and J is TRBJ2-7, with 11 bases identical to TRBD1. V lost 2 bases, J lost 3 bases, and 3 bases stayed unmatched. The CDR3 totals 15 residues. Germline V CDR1 and CDR2: MGHRA, YSYEKL. CDR3 protein: CASSQPGQGVYEQYF. CDR3 nucleotides: TGCGCCAGCAGCCAACCGGGACAGGGGGTCTACGAGCAGTACTTC.

The chain joins TRBV4-1 to TRBJ1-6; D perhaps matches TRBD1 (5 bases). The CDR3 sequence is 16 residues long. Germline values: CDR1 MGHRA, CDR2 YSYEKL. The ends were cut back, 0 bases at V and 5 bases at J, with 11 bases in the middle. The CDR3: CASSQDATANNSPLHF. CDR3 sequence (DNA): TGCGCCAGCAGCCAAGATGCGACAGCAAATAATTCACCCCTCCACTTT.

This chain connects TRBV5-1 to TRBJ1-4; no reliable D call. The CDR3 covers 14 residues. CDR1 is SGHRS and CDR2 is YFSETQ in the germline V gene. Between the trimmed V and J ends, which lost 0 bases and 7 bases, there was a span of 10 bases. The CDR3 loop reads CASSLGREGEKLFF. CDR3 nucleotides: TGCGCCAGCAGCTTGGGAAGGGAAGGTGAAAAACTGTTTTTT.

This chain connects TRBV2 to TRBJ1-1; D call uncertain. Trimming shortened V by 7 bases and J by 0 bases, and 12 bases separated the two germline ends. Germline lookup yields CDR1 SNHLY and CDR2 FYNNEI. The CDR3 spans 14 residues. Written as DNA, the CDR3 is TGTGCCAGCAACTTGGGAATTTTGAACACTGAAGCTTTCTTT. Its translation: CASNLGILNTEAFF.

This chain uses TRBV27 with TRBJ2-3; D is possibly TRBD1 (5 bases). This CDR3 is 13 amino acids long. The germline V and J ends were trimmed by 7 bases and 9 bases, with 17 bases remaining between them. From germline, CDR1 is MNHEY and CDR2 SMNVEV (reference sequence). Here the CDR3 reads CASTSGFGYTQYF. As DNA, the CDR3 is TGTGCCAGCACGTCAGGGTTCGGGTACACGCAGTATTTT.

V gene TRBV29-1 combines with J gene TRBJ1-1; D is unresolved. From germline, CDR1 is SQVTM and CDR2 ANQGSEA. Deletions cut 4 bases from V and 4 bases from J, with 10 bases between. The CDR3 has 12 residues. CDR3 DNA: TGCAGCGTTGCTGAGGTTGGCACTGAAGCTTTCTTT. Translation gives CSVAEVGTEAFF.

There are a few counts of this clone. The rearrangement joins TRBV19 to TRBJ1-1; D remains unclear. The CDR3 sequence is 11 residues long. Per the germline V gene, CDR1 is LNHDA and CDR2 is SQIVND (reference sequence). The V gene lost 5 bases and the J gene lost 5 bases, with 6 bases spanning the gap. The CDR3 loop is CASSGQTEAFF. The CDR3 region has the DNA TGTGCCAGTAGTGGGCAGACTGAAGCTTTCTTT. The full variable domain, completed using reference TRBV19 and TRBJ1-1, is DGGITQSPKYLFRKEGQNVTLSCEQNLNHDAMYWYRQDPGQGLRLIYYSQIVNDFQKGDIAEGYSVSREKKESFPLTVTSAQKNPTAFYLCASSGQTEAFFGQGTRLTVV.

The chain employs TRBV7-9 and TRBJ2-1; possibly TRBD1 for D (5 bases). Trimming shortened V by 1 base and J by 6 bases, and 10 bases separated the two germline ends. Germline CDR1 and CDR2: SEHNR and FQNEAQ (reference sequence). This CDR3 has 14 amino acids. The CDR3 DNA reads as TGTGCCAGCAGCTTAGGGACATATAGCAATGAGCAGTTCTTC. This codes for CASSLGTYSNEQFF.